This is a list of T cell receptor beta chains from one sample in a study of shared clonotypes between healthy human individuals. Profiled with immunoSEQ multiplex PCR; TCRdb holds only in-frame clones, not every one. The repertoire consists of 2 million to 2.5 million clones, with around 93% occurring once and the leading ten covering approximately 0.4%. The sequenced sample was naive CD4+ T cells from PBMCs. The receptors derive from a man between 18 and 35 years old in good health. Some clones in this sample may be carry-over from other donors' samples. Each CDR3 is given with its conserved first and last residue. Expanded clones get a size class; other rows say once, few or many, or leave the size out.

J gene,V gene,clone size,CDR3 protein
TRBJ2-6,TRBV6-4,.,CASSPGGVSGANVLTF
TRBJ2-3,TRBV11-2,.,CASSLLTSGTPDTQYF
TRBJ2-3,TRBV9,.,CASSPDLGLGTDTQYF
TRBJ1-5,TRBV28,.,CASRGAEVGGKPQHF
TRBJ1-4,TRBV6-1,.,CASSEGSGIEKLFF
TRBJ1-1,TRBV7-2,.,CASSFEGYGHTEAFF
TRBJ2-5,TRBV25-1,.,CASSVAGVTETQYF
TRBJ2-1,TRBV27,.,CASSLFRPWLAGGGNEQFF
TRBJ2-1,TRBV28,.,CASSPGLAGTYNEQFF
TRBJ2-5,TRBV11-2,.,CASSGYSRGTQYF
TRBJ1-1,TRBV9,.,CASSVVDSGLVVEAFF
TRBJ2-2,TRBV28,.,CASLSLVGVAGELFF
TRBJ2-3,TRBV6-5,once,CATGGRGSDTQYF
TRBJ2-1,TRBV30,.,CAWNVGPYNEQFF
TRBJ2-7,TRBV28,.,CASSPWEGGVYEQYF
TRBJ1-1,TRBV5-1,few,CASSLGQGRTEAFF
TRBJ2-3,TRBV7-3,.,CASSLSAGGVADTQYF
TRBJ2-7,TRBV7-2,.,CASSLTWGSEQYF
TRBJ2-1,TRBV5-1,.,CASSFLAGSSYNEQFF
TRBJ2-2,TRBV7-9,.,CASSRREANTGELFF
TRBJ1-2,TRBV27,.,CASSRQGFFYGYTF
TRBJ1-6,TRBV29-1,.,CSVVKDIGQHYNSPLHF
TRBJ2-5,TRBV27,.,CASSLSREETQYF
TRBJ2-3,TRBV5-1,.,CASSLGVAGGYGADTQYF
TRBJ1-1,TRBV6-6,few,CASNQVVEAEAFF
TRBJ2-5,TRBV29-1,.,CSVAPLSGRAKETQYF
TRBJ2-3,TRBV27,once,CASSSGGRAGDTQYF
TRBJ1-1,TRBV11-1,.,CASSLGLLNTEAFF
TRBJ2-7,TRBV7-2,.,CASSLVWGGDSGGEQYF
TRBJ2-3,TRBV2,.,CASRWEVAWDF
TRBJ2-3,TRBV4-3,once,CASSPELFPTDTQYF
TRBJ2-1,TRBV6-5,.,CASSYGGSKGLEQFF
TRBJ2-7,TRBV6-5,.,CASSYSKQGFEQYF
TRBJ1-5,TRBV28,.,CASSLGTGRPQHF
TRBJ1-2,TRBV6-6,.,CASSYSGQRNYGYTF
TRBJ1-2,TRBV19,.,CASSHRTGPKPHNYGYTF
TRBJ2-1,TRBV5-6,.,CASSLAGGPQERNEQFF
TRBJ1-2,TRBV19,.,CASSIARGNNYGYTF